Sequencing of this TCR beta chain was carried out in a study of neurological immune-mediated disorders. By 5'RACE with 10-nucleotide random UMIs, the cDNA was made. TCRdb re-derived calls from the 5' RACE reads in MiXCR, one entry per CDR3 protein. The sample lists 65,000 to 90,000 distinct CDR3 sequences; 10% were seen once. Many counts were recorded for this clonotype. With 4 bases clipped from V and 4 bases from J, the junction kept 5 bases outside the gene matches. This CDR3 is 14 amino acids long. CDR1 and CDR2 from the germline V gene are LGHDT and YNNKEL (reference sequence). This receptor was obtained from a man aged 35-49 years in good health. The source material was PBMCs. The V call is TRBV3-1, the J call TRBJ2-7; 9 nucleotides match TRBD2. The CDR3 sequence is CASSLRLAEYEQYF. CDR3 coding DNA: TGTGCCAGCAGCCTCCGACTAGCGGAATACGAGCAGTACTTC.